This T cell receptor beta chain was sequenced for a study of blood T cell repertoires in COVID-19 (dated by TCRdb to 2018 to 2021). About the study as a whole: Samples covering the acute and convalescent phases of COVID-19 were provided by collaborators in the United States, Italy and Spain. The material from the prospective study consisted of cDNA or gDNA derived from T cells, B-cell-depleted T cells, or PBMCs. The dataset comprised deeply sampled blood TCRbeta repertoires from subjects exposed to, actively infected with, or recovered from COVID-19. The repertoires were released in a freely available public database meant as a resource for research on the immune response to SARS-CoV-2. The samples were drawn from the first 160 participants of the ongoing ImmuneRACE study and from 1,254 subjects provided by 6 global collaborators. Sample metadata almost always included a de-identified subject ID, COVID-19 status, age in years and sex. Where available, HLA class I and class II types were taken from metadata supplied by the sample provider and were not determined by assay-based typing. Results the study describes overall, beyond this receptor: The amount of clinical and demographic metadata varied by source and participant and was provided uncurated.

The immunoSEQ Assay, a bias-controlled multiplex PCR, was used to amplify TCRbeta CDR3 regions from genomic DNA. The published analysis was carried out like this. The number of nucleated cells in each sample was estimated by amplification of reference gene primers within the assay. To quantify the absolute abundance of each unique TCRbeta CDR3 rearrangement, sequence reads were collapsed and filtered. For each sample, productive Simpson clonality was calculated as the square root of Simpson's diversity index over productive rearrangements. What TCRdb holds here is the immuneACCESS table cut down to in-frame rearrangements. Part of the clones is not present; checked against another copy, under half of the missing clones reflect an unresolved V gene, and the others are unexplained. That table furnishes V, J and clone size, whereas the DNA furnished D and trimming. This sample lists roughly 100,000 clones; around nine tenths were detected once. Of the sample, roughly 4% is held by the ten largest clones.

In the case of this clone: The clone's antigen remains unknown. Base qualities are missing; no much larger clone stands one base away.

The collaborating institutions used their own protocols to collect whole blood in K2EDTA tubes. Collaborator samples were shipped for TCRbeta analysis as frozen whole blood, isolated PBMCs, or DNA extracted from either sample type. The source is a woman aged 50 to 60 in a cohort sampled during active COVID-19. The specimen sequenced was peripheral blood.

The CDR3 is CSARQGERKETQYF. The DNA sequence reads TGCAGCGCGCGACAGGGTGAACGTAAAGAGACCCAGTACTTC. Recombination joined TRBV29-1 with TRBJ2-5; TRBD1 agrees with 7 junctional bases. Spanning cysteine to phenylalanine, the CDR3 consists of 14 amino acids. CDR3 DNA is the only sequence kept; it has 42 bases, read in frame from the first base. The germline V and J ends show losses of 7 bases and 3 bases respectively, and no gene match explains 11 bases of the junction. The germline V gene yields SQVTM for CDR1 and ANQGSEA for CDR2. The variable domain in full, with residues beyond the CDR3 obtained from the reference TRBV29-1 and TRBJ2-5 genes, is SAVISQKPSRDICQRGTSLTIQCQVDSQVTMMFWYRQQPGQSLTLIATANQGSEATYESGFVIDKFPISRPNLTFSTLTVSNMSPEDSSIYLCSARQGERKETQYFGPGTRLLVL.